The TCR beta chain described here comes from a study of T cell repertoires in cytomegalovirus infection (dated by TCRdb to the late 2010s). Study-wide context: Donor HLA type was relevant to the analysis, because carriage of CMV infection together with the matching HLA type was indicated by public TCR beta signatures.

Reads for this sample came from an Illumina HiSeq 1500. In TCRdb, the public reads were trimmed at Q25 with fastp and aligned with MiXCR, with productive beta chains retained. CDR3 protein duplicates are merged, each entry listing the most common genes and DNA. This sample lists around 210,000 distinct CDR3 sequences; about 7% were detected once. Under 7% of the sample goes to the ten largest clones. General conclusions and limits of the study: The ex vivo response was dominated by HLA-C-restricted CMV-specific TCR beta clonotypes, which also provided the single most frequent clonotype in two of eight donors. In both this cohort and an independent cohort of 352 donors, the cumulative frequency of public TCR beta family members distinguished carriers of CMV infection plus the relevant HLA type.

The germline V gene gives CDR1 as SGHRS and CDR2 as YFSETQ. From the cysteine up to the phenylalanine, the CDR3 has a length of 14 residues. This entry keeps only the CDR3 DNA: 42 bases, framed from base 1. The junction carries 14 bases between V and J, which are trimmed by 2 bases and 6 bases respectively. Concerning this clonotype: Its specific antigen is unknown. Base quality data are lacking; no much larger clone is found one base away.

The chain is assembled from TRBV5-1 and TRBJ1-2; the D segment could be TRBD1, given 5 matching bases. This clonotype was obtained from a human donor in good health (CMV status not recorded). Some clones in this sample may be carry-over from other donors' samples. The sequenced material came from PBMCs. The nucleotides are TGCGCCAGCAGCTTAGAAAGGGGAAGGGATGGCTACACCTTC. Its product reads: CASSLERGRDGYTF.